This T cell receptor beta chain came from a study of beta chain features in type 1 diabetes. The CDR3 has 13 amino acids. CDR1 and CDR2 from the germline V gene are MNHEY and SVGAGI. Trimming at V came to 10 bases and at J to 3 bases, leaving 5 bases not matched to a gene. Expressed TCRB transcripts were sequenced because the entire RNA isolate underwent reverse transcription. Naive, central memory and regulatory T cell samples produced a mean of roughly 3.9 million reads. Some clones are missing from TCRdb's copy, which holds only in-frame ones; the method was immunoSEQ multiplex PCR. The data contain 350,000 to 450,000 clones, about 14% of them seen just once; the ten biggest clones take up 0.03% to 0.04%. Each population that was sorted was more than 95% pure.

The chain recombines TRBV6-5 with TRBJ2-1; 8 positions match TRBD2. The sequence came from a man aged 25 to 40 in good health. Input material: naive CD4+ T cells from blood. The CDR3 region is CATGGSNYNEQFF. In DNA form, the CDR3 reads TGTGCCACGGGGGGGAGTAACTACAATGAGCAGTTCTTC.